This T cell receptor (beta chain) comes out of a study of T cells in narcolepsy. Study at large: Healthy controls were enrolled alongside patients with narcolepsy type 1 or type 2. Study observations and caveats: HCRT-specific and TRIB2-specific autoreactive clonotypes appeared among same-patient CSF and blood CD4+ clonotypes. Autoreactive clonotypes reportedly recurred in blood of same and different patients, not controls.

Sequencing used immunoSEQ multiplex PCR; TCRdb keeps in-frame clones, though not all of them. The sample has about 27,000 clones, around nine tenths seen once; the top ten hold about 1.1%. For this clone: What it binds is unknown.

The sequenced sample consisted of CD45RA- memory CD4+ T cells from PBMCs. The receptor was derived from a human donor with narcolepsy.

CDR3 region: CASRGTGVSTDTQYF. The DNA for the CDR3 is TGTGCCAGCAGGGGGACAGGGGTCTCCACAGATACGCAGTATTTT. The V call is TRBV6-5, the J call TRBJ2-3, with TRBD1 matching over 10 bases. Germline V CDR1 and CDR2: MNHEY, SVGAGI. V was clipped by 6 bases and J by 2 bases; unmatched bases: 5. CDR3 size: 15 residues.